Detailed here is one T cell receptor beta chain. Germline assignment: CDR1 LNHNV and CDR2 YYDKDF (reference sequence). There are 15 residues in the CDR3. V lost 3 bases and J 6 bases, leaving 18 bases between the germline ends. The data were obtained in a study of technical replicates of blood from four donors. The method was immunoSEQ multiplex PCR; TCRdb's version includes in-frame clones alone and lacks a portion of them. The table shows about 61,000 clones, with about 96% occurring only once. The sample consisted of T cells isolated from PBMCs. This TCR was recovered from a human donor in good health. The chain uses TRBV15 and TRBJ2-7; weak D call: TRBD2 (5 bases). CDR3 DNA sequence: TGTGCCACCAGCAGTGATCCGGGGTTAGGTTCCGAGCAGTACTTC. This codes for CATSSDPGLGSEQYF.